These T cell receptor beta chains were read from a single sample in a study of control samples from healthy donors and cancer patients. Method: immunoSEQ multiplex PCR; TCRdb's copy keeps in-frame clones and lacks some. This table has roughly 45,000 clones, 70% to 90% appearing once. The specimen sequenced was PBMCs. The source of these receptors is a woman aged 50 to 60 with lung cancer. The CDR3 runs from the conserved cysteine through the conserved F or W. A D gene is named only where the DNA matches it firmly.

TRBJ2-2 TRBV24-1 . CATSERLTGELFF
TRBJ1-1 TRBV30 . CAWSVNSPNTEAFF
TRBJ1-1 TRBV6-2/TRBV6-3 . CASSYSKGNTEAFF
TRBJ1-1 TRBV7-9 . CASSPTQGRAFF
TRBJ1-5 TRBV6-2/TRBV6-3 . CASSSGGSNQPQHF
TRBJ1-5 TRBV30 . CAWSLRDINQPQHF
TRBJ1-1 TRBV11-1 . CASSLDLAGRAFF
TRBJ2-7 TRBV11-3 . CASSLDTSFAAEQYF
TRBJ1-2 TRBV5-1 . CASSLGNSPYGYTF
TRBJ1-1 TRBV3-1/TRBV3-2 . CASSQVGIGAFF
TRBJ2-7 TRBV5-1 . CASSYGGRGSVAEQYF
TRBJ1-3 TRBV4-3 . CASSQSHAVSSGNTIYF
TRBJ2-5 TRBV19 . CASSISETQYF
TRBJ2-3 TRBV6-6 . CASSMAGRTDTQYF
TRBJ2-7 TRBV27 TRBD1 CASRRRDRVKDEQYF
TRBJ1-2 TRBV11-3 TRBD1 CASSFPGQAYGYTF
TRBJ1-2 TRBV25-1 TRBD1 CASSEPGTAKGGYTF
TRBJ2-1 TRBV5-8 . CASSPNGVYYNEQFF
TRBJ1-4 TRBV5-1 . CASSLVGQGDEKLFF
TRBJ2-6 TRBV13 . CASSLERGSGANVLTF
TRBJ1-2 TRBV4-1 . CASSQAGAANYGYTF
TRBJ1-5 TRBV6-5 . CTSRINRDSNQPQHF
TRBJ1-2 TRBV12-3/TRBV12-4 . CASSFGQNYGYTF
TRBJ1-4 TRBV11-2 . CASSFGETNEKLFF
TRBJ2-7 TRBV12-5 . CASAMGGPQYEQYF
TRBJ1-6 TRBV7-2 . CASSSQGGENSPLHF
TRBJ1-2 TRBV6-5 . CASSFTGIYGYTF
TRBJ1-2 TRBV5-6 . CASSLDQDYGYTF
TRBJ2-3 TRBV18 TRBD2 CASSPLASGGTITDTQYF
TRBJ1-2 TRBV7-9 . CASSPQMGGLYGYTF
TRBJ1-5 TRBV7-8 TRBD1 CASSLAGQVIGNQPQHF
TRBJ1-1 TRBV4-3 TRBD1 CASSRNRDSSTEAFF
TRBJ2-7 TRBV11-1 . CASSLKPAYEQYF
TRBJ2-5 TRBV20-1 . CSGKIGETQYF
TRBJ2-7 TRBV20-1 . CSASEGGSYEQYF
TRBJ1-2 TRBV6-5 . CASNSAGTPLGYTF
TRBJ1-1 TRBV5-1 . CASSLGQAYTEAFF
TRBJ2-3 TRBV14 . CASSQDAWGAESTDTQYF
TRBJ2-2 TRBV7-8 TRBD2 CASTHFSGGAVGELFF
TRBJ1-5 TRBV12-3/TRBV12-4 TRBD1 CASTTGEQPQHF